This entry describes one T cell receptor beta chain. What antigen it recognizes has not been identified. No much larger clonotype is one base removed from it; base qualities were not supplied. This entry is derived from a study of blood T cell repertoires in COVID-19 (TCRdb year 2020). In terms of the full investigation: Samples covering the acute and convalescent phases of COVID-19 were provided by collaborators in the United States, Italy and Spain. The material from the prospective study consisted of cDNA or gDNA derived from T cells, B-cell-depleted T cells, or PBMCs. Deeply sampled blood TCRbeta repertoires from subjects exposed to, actively infected with, or recovered from COVID-19 were included in the dataset. A freely available public database, intended as a resource for researchers studying the immune response to SARS-CoV-2, is where the repertoires were released. Samples were obtained from the ongoing ImmuneRACE study (first 160 participants) and from over 1,000 subjects provided by 6 global collaborators. The sample metadata nearly always contained a de-identified subject ID, COVID-19 status, age in years and sex. Where available, HLA class I and class II types were taken from metadata supplied by the sample provider and were not determined by assay-based typing.

The immunoSEQ Assay, a bias-controlled multiplex PCR, was used to amplify TCRbeta CDR3 regions from genomic DNA. The published analysis was carried out like this. Within the assay, amplification of reference gene primers was used to estimate how many nucleated cells each sample contained. To quantify the absolute abundance of each unique TCRbeta CDR3 rearrangement, sequence reads were collapsed and filtered. Productive Simpson clonality was computed per sample as the square root of Simpson's diversity index over productive rearrangements. TCRdb obtained this table from immuneACCESS and retained in-frame rearrangements with V and J assigned. These tables miss some clones; where compared with another copy, unresolved V genes account for less than half of the shortfall, and the remainder is unexplained. V and J calls and clone size are copied from that table; D and trimming were computed from the DNA. The sample contains 95,000 to 150,000 clones, approximately 90% of them found a single time. Of the sample, less than 30% is held by the ten largest clones.

Whole blood was collected in K2EDTA tubes by collaborating institutions according to the institutions' own protocols. For TCRbeta analysis, collaborator samples were shipped as frozen whole blood, as isolated PBMCs, or as DNA extracted from either sample type. Here is what the overall study found, with its caveats: Clinical and demographic metadata were provided uncurated, with the amount varying by source and participant.

The CDR3 sequence holds 18 residues, the cysteine and phenylalanine included. The kept DNA is CDR3 alone, 54 bases in frame from the first base. V was cut back by 0 bases and J by 3 bases, leaving a gap of 18 bases between them. Reading the germline V gene gives CDR1 SGHNT and CDR2 YENEEA. The receptor comes from a man in his sixties or seventies with active or convalescent COVID-19. The receptor chain draws on TRBV11-3 and TRBJ1-5; no confident D gene assignment can be made. The specimen was peripheral blood. The DNA is TGTGCCAGCAGCTTAGACCCTCCCGGCGGCAGAAACAATCAGCCCCAGCATTTT. Translated, it reads CASSLDPPGGRNNQPQHF.